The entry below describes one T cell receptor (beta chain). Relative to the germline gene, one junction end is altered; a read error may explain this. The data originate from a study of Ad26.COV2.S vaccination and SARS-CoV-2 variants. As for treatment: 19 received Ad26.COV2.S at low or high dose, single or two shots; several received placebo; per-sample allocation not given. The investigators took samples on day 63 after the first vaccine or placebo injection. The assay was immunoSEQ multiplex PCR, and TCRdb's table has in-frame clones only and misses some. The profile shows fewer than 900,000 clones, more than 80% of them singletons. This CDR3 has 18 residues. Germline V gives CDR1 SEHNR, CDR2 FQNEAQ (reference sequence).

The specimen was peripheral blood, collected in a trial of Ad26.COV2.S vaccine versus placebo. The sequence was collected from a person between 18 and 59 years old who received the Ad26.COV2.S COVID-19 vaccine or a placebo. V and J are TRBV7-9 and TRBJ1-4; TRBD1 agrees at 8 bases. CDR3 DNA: TGTGCCAGCAGCCACGGGACGACAGGGGTTGGGGTTAATGAACAACTGTTTTTT. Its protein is CASSHGTTGVGVNEQLFF. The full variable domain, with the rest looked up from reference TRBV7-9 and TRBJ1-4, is DTGVSQNPRHKITKRGQNVTFRCDPISEHNRLYWYRQTLGQGPEFLTYFQNEAQLEKSRLLSDRFSAERPKGSFSTLEIQRTEQGDSAMYLCASSHGTTGVGVNEQLFFGSGTQLSVL.